The 17 T cell receptor beta chains given below trace back to one sample, sequenced in a study of human T cells and chemical hapten exposure (dated by TCRdb to the early 2020s). The time point label corresponds to: patch test 1, 2 weeks after DPC sensitization. The treatment or condition label for this specimen denotes: therapeutic diphenylcyclopropenone sensitization with weekly scalp DPC. Libraries came from RACE. The sequencer listed for this sample is NextSeq 500. TCRdb ran its own pipeline on the public reads, namely fastp trimming at Q25 and MiXCR clone calling, and kept in-frame beta chains. When rows share a CDR3 protein, they turn into one entry using the most common DNA and genes. The sample table shows under 200,000 distinct CDR3 sequences, and 13% to 15% are seen once. Clones ranked in the top ten supply less than 2% of the sample. The material was whole blood, obtained in connection with sensitization to the hapten diphenylcyclopropenone (DPC). These receptors came from a woman aged 25-40 years with alopecia areata. Some clones in this sample may be carry-over from other donors' samples.

This clonotype was counted at least ten times. J is TRBJ1-5 and V is TRBV28, with D hard to call. V was pared by 2 bases and J by 0 bases, with 8 bases between. The CDR3 has 15 amino acids. Germline lookup yields CDR1 MDHEN and CDR2 SYDVKM. The CDR3 loop is CASSLTAYSNQPQHF. The DNA for the CDR3 is TGTGCCAGCAGTTTAACGGCTTATAGCAATCAGCCCCAGCATTTT.

This clonotype was counted a few times. The chain joins TRBV29-1 to TRBJ1-2; D uncertain. Looked up from germline, CDR1 is SQVTM and CDR2 is ANQGSEA. The CDR3 length is 12 residues. Trimming stripped 7 bases from V and 5 bases from J, with 14 bases between. The DNA of the CDR3 is TGCAGCGCCAGAAATCCCGGATATGGCTACACCTTC. It encodes CSARNPGYGYTF.

This clonotype was recorded a few times. The chain couples TRBV7-3 to TRBJ2-6; TRBD1 might be the D (5 bases). Germline V gene sequence: CDR1 SGHTA, CDR2 FQGTGA. The CDR3 contains 16 residues. V lost 5 bases to trimming and J lost 2 bases, with 13 bases between them. Here the CDR3 DNA reads TGTGCCAGCAGCCTAAGCCCAGGGACTGGGGCCAACGTCCTGACTTTC. Its protein product is CASSLSPGTGANVLTF.

This clonotype was seen repeatedly, ten times or more. The chain couples TRBV4-1 to TRBJ2-7; no definite D call. Germline-derived CDR1 and CDR2 are MGHRA and YSYEKL. The CDR3 sequence is 15 residues long. The V end was cut by 0 bases, the J end by 4 bases, with 13 bases between. CDR3 DNA sequence: TGCGCCAGCAGCCAAGATCGCGCTCCTAGTTACGAGCAGTACTTC. This sequence encodes CASSQDRAPSYEQYF.

This clonotype came up many times. The rearrangement joins TRBV6-2 or TRBV6-3 to TRBJ2-2; tentatively, D is TRBD1 (6 bases). In germline, CDR1 is MNHEY, CDR2 SVGEGT. The CDR3 runs to 14 residues. Trimming stripped 0 bases from V and 8 bases from J, with 10 bases between. CDR3 coding DNA: TGTGCCAGCAGTTACTCGAACAGGGCTGGGGAGCTGTTTTTT. Protein: CASSYSNRAGELFF.

This clonotype was seen a handful of times. One end of the junction fails to match germline, which may point to a read error. The chain uses TRBV30 and TRBJ2-7; D tentatively fits TRBD1 or TRBD2 (5 bases each). The CDR3 contains 12 residues. Germline CDR1 and CDR2: GTSNPN and SVGIG (reference sequence). The CDR3 sequence is CAWSILPGPGHF. Here the CDR3 DNA reads TGTGCCTGGAGTATCCTCCCGGGACCGGGACACTTC.

This clonotype has a handful of counts. The chain is built from TRBV20-1 and TRBJ2-1, with a weak D call TRBD1 (5 bases). CDR1 DFQATT and CDR2 SNEGSKA come from the germline V gene (reference sequence). Trimming removed 6 bases from V and 5 bases from J, with 17 bases in between. The CDR3 spans 14 residues. The CDR3 DNA sequence: TGCAGTGCCCCCCGACAAGGGGTCAACAATGAGCAGTTCTTC. This encodes CSAPRQGVNNEQFF.

The chain is built from TRBV6-2 or TRBV6-3 and TRBJ1-5; 7 positions agree with TRBD1. The J segment lost 7 bases and the V segment lost 6 bases, leaving 15 bases of the junction unmatched. Germline V lookup: CDR1 MNHEY, CDR2 SVGEGT. The CDR3 is 16 amino acids. CDR3: CASSRSPTGSGQPQHF. The CDR3 region has the DNA TGTGCCAGCAGCCGAAGCCCGACAGGGTCGGGACAGCCCCAGCATTTT.

This clonotype was recorded a few times. V is TRBV28 and J is TRBJ1-1; 7 bases line up with TRBD1. CDR3 length equals 13 residues. Germline trimming cut 8 bases from V and 5 bases from J; bases unmatched to any gene: 8. CDR1 is MDHEN and CDR2 is SYDVKM in the germline V gene. The CDR3 DNA sequence: TGTGCCAGCCACAGGGGCCTTGGGACTGAAGCTTTCTTT. It translates to CASHRGLGTEAFF.

In this sample, this clonotype turned up a few times. The chain uses TRBV7-6 and TRBJ2-1; D gene ambiguous. Germline V CDR1 and CDR2: SGHVS, FNYEAQ. The CDR3 runs to 15 residues. Trimming removed 4 bases at V and 0 bases at J, with 10 bases between. The CDR3 DNA sequence: TGTGCCAGCAGCTCCCAGGCTAGCTCCTACAATGAGCAGTTCTTC. It translates to CASSSQASSYNEQFF.

In this sample, this clonotype turned up a few times. The genes are TRBV2 and TRBJ1-1; D gene ambiguous. Per germline, CDR1 SNHLY and CDR2 FYNNEI. Trimming took off 1 base at V and 3 bases at J, with 3 bases between the two ends. The CDR3 spans 12 residues. The CDR3: CASSEGDTEAFF. For the CDR3, the DNA is TGTGCCAGCAGTGAAGGGGACACTGAAGCTTTCTTT. Supplemented by reference TRBV2 and TRBJ1-1, the full variable domain reads EPEVTQTPSHQVTQMGQEVILRCVPISNHLYFYWYRQILGQKVEFLVSFYNNEISEKSEIFDDQFSVERPDGSNFTLKIRSTKLEDSAMYFCASSEGDTEAFFGQGTRLTVV.

This clonotype was seen a handful of times. The rearrangement joins TRBV29-1 to TRBJ2-3; 9 nucleotides align to TRBD1. V was pared by 3 bases and J by 3 bases, with 4 bases of the junction left unmatched. Germline V gene lookup returns CDR1 SQVTM and CDR2 ANQGSEA. This CDR3 region has 14 residues. CDR3 region: CSVDSGQGTDTQYF. The CDR3 nucleotides read TGCAGCGTTGATTCCGGACAGGGGACAGATACGCAGTATTTT.

There are many counts of this clonotype. DNA of the CDR3: TGCAGTGCTGAGGAGGCGGACAGGGACTACAATGAGCAGTTCTTC. Amino acids: CSAEEADRDYNEQFF. The V gene is TRBV20-1, the J gene TRBJ2-1; 8 bases fit TRBD1. The CDR3 spans 15 residues. With 5 bases clipped from V and 3 bases from J, the junction kept 9 bases outside the gene matches. Germline V gene sequence: CDR1 DFQATT, CDR2 SNEGSKA (reference sequence).

This clonotype was seen more than once but under ten times. The chain uses TRBV4-3 and TRBJ2-6, with D possibly being TRBD1 (6 bases). V dropped 1 base and J dropped 0 bases, with 7 bases sitting between them. The CDR3 is made up of 16 amino acids. Germline V CDR1 and CDR2: LGHNA, YSLEER. The CDR3: CASSQGQASGANVLTF. The CDR3 DNA reads TGCGCCAGCAGCCAAGGACAGGCCTCTGGGGCCAACGTCCTGACTTTC.

This clonotype was seen a few times. V and J are TRBV5-1 and TRBJ2-5, with D maybe TRBD2 (6 bases). The CDR3 spans 13 residues. Trimming cost V 3 bases and J 4 bases, with 10 bases left between them. Germline lookup yields CDR1 SGHRS and CDR2 YFSETQ. CDR3 bases: TGCGCCAGCAGCTCGGGACTTGGAGAGACCCAGTACTTC. Translation gives CASSSGLGETQYF.

There are a few counts of this clonotype. The rearrangement uses TRBV30 and TRBJ1-2; 9 nucleotides line up with TRBD1. Germline trimming cut 0 bases from V and 6 bases from J; bases unmatched to any gene: 11. Germline lookup yields CDR1 GTSNPN and CDR2 SVGIG (reference sequence). This CDR3 is 16 amino acids long. DNA of the CDR3: TGTGCCTGGAGTGTAGGGCCGGGACAGGGTAGCGATGGCTACACCTTC. Its protein is CAWSVGPGQGSDGYTF.

This clonotype was observed a handful of times. V and J are TRBV9 and TRBJ1-1; D gene unclear. The germline V gene encodes CDR1 SGDLS and CDR2 YYNGEE. Trimming left V 6 bases short and J 4 bases short, with 16 bases between. The CDR3 has 14 amino acids. The CDR3 DNA is TGTGCCAGCACATTGGACGGGGAGGGCACTGAAGCTTTCTTT. Protein sequence: CASTLDGEGTEAFF.